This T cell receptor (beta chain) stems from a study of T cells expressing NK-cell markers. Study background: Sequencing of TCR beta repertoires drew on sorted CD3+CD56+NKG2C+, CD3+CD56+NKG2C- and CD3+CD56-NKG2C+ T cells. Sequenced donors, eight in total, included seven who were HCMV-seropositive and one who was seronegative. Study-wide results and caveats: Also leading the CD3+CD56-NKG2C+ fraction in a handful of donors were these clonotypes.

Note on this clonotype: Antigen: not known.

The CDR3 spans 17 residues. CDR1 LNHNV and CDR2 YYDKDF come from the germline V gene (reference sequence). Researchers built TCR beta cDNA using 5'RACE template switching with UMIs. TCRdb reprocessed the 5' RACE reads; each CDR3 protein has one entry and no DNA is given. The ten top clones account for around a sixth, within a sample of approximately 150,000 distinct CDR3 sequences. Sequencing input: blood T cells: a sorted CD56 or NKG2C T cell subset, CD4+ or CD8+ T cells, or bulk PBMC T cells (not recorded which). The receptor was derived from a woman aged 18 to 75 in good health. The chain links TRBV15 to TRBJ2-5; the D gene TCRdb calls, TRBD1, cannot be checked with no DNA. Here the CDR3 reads CATSRDGGQGEGETQYF.